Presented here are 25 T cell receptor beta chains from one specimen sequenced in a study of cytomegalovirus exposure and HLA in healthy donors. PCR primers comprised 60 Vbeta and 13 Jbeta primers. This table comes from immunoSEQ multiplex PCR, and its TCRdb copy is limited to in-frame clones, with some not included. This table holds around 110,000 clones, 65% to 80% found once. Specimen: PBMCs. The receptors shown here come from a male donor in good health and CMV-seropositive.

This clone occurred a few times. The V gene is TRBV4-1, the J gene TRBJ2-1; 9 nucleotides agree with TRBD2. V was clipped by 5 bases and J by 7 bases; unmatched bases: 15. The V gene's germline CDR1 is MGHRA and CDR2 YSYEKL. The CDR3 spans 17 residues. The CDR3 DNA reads TGCGCCAGCAGCGAGTGGTGGCGGGAGGGCCTGGAAAATGAGCAGTTCTTC. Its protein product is CASSEWWREGLENEQFF.

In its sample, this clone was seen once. The CDR3: CASSSTGLNTEAFF. The DNA of the CDR3 is TGTGCCAGCAGCTCGACAGGGTTGAACACTGAAGCTTTCTTT. V is TRBV7-9 and J is TRBJ1-1, with TRBD1 matching over 7 bases. CDR3 size: 14 residues. With V trimmed by 4 bases and J by 0 bases, 2 bases remained unmatched. CDR1 is SEHNR, CDR2 FQNEAQ, per germline (reference sequence). The whole variable domain, filled in from reference TRBV7-9 and TRBJ1-1, reads DTGVSQNPRHKITKRGQNVTFRCDPISEHNRLYWYRQTLGQGPEFLTYFQNEAQLEKSRLLSDRFSAERPKGSFSTLEIQRTEQGDSAMYLCASSSTGLNTEAFFGQGTRLTVV.

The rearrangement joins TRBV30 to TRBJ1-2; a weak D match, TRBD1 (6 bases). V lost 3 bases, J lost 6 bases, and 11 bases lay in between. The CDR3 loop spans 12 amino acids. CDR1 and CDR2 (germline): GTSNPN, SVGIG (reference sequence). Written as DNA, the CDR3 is TGTGCCTGGAGGGTGACAGGCCATGGCTACACCTTC. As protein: CAWRVTGHGYTF.

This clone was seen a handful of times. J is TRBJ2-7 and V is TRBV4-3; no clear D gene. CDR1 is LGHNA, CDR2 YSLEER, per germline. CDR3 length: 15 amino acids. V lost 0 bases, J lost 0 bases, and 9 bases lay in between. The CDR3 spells CASSQEAASSYEQYF. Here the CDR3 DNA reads TGCGCCAGCAGCCAAGAGGCAGCGAGCTCCTACGAGCAGTACTTC.

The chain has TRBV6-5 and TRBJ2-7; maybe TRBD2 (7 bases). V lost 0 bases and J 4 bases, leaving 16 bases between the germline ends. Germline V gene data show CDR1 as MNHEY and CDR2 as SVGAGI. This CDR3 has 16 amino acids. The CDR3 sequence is CASSYSPWGRGYEQYF. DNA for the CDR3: TGTGCCAGCAGTTACTCGCCCTGGGGGAGGGGGTACGAGCAGTACTTC.

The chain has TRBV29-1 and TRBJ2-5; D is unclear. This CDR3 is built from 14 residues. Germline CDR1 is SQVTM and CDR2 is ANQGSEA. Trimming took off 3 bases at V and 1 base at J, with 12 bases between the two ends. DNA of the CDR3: TGCAGCGTTGATTCCAGGTCTCTCCAAGAGACCCAGTACTTC. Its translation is CSVDSRSLQETQYF. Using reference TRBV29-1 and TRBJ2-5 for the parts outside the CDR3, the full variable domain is SAVISQKPSRDICQRGTSLTIQCQVDSQVTMMFWYRQQPGQSLTLIATANQGSEATYESGFVIDKFPISRPNLTFSTLTVSNMSPEDSSIYLCSVDSRSLQETQYFGPGTRLLVL.

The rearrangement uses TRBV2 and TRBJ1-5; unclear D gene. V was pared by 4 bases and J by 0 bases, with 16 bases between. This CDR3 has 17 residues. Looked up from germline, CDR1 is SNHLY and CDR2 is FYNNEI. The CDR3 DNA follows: TGTGCCAGCAGTGGGTGGCAGGTAGTCCGTAGCAATCAGCCCCAGCATTTT. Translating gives CASSGWQVVRSNQPQHF.

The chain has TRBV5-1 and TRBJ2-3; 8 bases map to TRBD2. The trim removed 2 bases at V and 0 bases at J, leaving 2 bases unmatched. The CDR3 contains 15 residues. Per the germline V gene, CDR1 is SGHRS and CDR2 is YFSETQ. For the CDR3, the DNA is TGCGCCAGCAGCTTCTTAGCGGGGAGCACAGATACGCAGTATTTT. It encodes CASSFLAGSTDTQYF. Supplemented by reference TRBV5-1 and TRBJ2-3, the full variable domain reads KAGVTQTPRYLIKTRGQQVTLSCSPISGHRSVSWYQQTPGQGLQFLFEYFSETQRNKGNFPGRFSGRQFSNSRSEMNVSTLELGDSALYLCASSFLAGSTDTQYFGPGTRLTVL.

The CDR3 region has the DNA TGTGCCAGCAGTGGGGTAATGGGGCGGCTACCCGGGGAGCTGTTTTTT. Translation gives CASSGVMGRLPGELFF. The chain employs TRBV27 and TRBJ2-2; possibly TRBD1 for D (5 bases). The CDR3 covers 16 residues. V lost 5 bases and J lost 6, with 19 bases in between. The germline CDR1 and CDR2 sequences are MNHEY and SMNVEV (reference sequence).

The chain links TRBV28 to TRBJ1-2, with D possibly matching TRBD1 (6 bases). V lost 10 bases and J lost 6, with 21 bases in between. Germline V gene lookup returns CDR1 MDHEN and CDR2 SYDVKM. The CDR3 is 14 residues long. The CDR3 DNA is TGTGCCACCGCCGGGGGGCGCATCTTCCATGGCTACACCTTC. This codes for CATAGGRIFHGYTF.

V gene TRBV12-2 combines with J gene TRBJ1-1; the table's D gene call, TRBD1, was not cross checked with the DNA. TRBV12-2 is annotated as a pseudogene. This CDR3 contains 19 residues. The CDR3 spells CASRLDRYSPTNAGTEAFF. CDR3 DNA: TGTGCAAGTCGCTTAGACAGATACTCTCCGACAAACGCAGGGACTGAAGCTTTCTTT.

The chain's CDR3 is CASSGEGSGRFNEQFF. CDR3 nucleotide sequence: TGTGCCAGCAGCGGGGAGGGTAGCGGGAGGTTCAATGAGCAGTTCTTC. V usage is TRBV9 and J usage is TRBJ2-1; TRBD2 aligns across 10 bases. CDR1 and CDR2 (germline): SGDLS, YYNGEE. CDR3 length: 16 amino acids. The V segment lost 3 bases and the J segment 6 bases; nucleotides outside the gene matches: 9. Combining the CDR3 with reference TRBV9 and TRBJ2-1 gives the whole variable domain DSGVTQTPKHLITATGQRVTLRCSPRSGDLSVYWYQQSLDQGLQFLIQYYNGEERAKGNILERFSAQQFPDLHSELNLSSLELGDSALYFCASSGEGSGRFNEQFFGPGTRLTVL.

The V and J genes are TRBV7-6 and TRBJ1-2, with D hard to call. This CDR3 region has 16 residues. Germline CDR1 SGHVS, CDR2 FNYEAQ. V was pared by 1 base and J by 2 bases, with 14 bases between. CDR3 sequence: CASSLDRGSSNYGYTF. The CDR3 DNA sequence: TGTGCCAGCAGCTTAGATCGCGGCAGCTCCAACTATGGCTACACCTTC.

The CDR3 is CASSLLGGQVDGYTF. CDR3 sequence (DNA): TGTGCCAGCAGCCTCCTAGGGGGACAGGTGGATGGCTACACCTTC. The rearrangement links TRBV7-2 to TRBJ1-2; TRBD1 aligns across 8 bases. There are 15 residues in the CDR3. Looked up from germline, CDR1 is SGHTA and CDR2 is FQGNSA. Trimming removed 5 bases from V and 6 bases from J; junction bases left unmatched: 11. Variable domain in full (rest from reference TRBV7-2 and TRBJ1-2): GAGVSQSPSNKVTEKGKDVELRCDPISGHTALYWYRQSLGQGLEFLIYFQGNSAPDKSGLPSDRFSAERTGGSVSTLTIQRTQQEDSAVYLCASSLLGGQVDGYTFGSGTRLTVV.

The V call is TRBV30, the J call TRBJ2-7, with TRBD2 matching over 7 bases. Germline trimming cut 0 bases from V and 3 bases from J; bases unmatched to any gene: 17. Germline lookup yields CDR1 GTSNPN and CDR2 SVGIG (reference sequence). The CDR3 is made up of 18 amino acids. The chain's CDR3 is CAWSVLGPIGGRNYEQYF. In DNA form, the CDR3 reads TGTGCCTGGAGTGTACTGGGTCCAATCGGCGGGAGAAACTACGAGCAGTACTTC.

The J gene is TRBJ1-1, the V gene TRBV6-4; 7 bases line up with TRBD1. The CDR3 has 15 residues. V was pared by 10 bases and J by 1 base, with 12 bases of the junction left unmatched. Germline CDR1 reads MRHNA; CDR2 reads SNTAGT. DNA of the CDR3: TGTGCCACCCGGACAGGTATAGGGGCGAACACTGAAGCTTTCTTT. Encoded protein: CATRTGIGANTEAFF.

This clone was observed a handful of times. CDR3 in amino acids: CASSNGQYNEQFF. The CDR3 bases are TGTGCCAGCAGCAATGGACAGTACAATGAGCAGTTCTTC. This chain joins TRBV5-6 and TRBJ2-1; possibly TRBD1 for D (6 bases). The CDR3 extends over 13 amino acids. Trimming left V 4 bases short and J 4 bases short, with 9 bases between. From germline, CDR1 is SGHDT and CDR2 YYEEEE.

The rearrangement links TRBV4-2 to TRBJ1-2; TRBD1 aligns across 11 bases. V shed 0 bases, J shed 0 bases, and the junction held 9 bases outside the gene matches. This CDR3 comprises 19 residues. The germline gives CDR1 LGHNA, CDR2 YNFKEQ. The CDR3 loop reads CASSQDWTDRGLANYGYTF. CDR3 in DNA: TGTGCCAGCAGCCAAGATTGGACGGACAGGGGGCTCGCTAACTATGGCTACACCTTC.

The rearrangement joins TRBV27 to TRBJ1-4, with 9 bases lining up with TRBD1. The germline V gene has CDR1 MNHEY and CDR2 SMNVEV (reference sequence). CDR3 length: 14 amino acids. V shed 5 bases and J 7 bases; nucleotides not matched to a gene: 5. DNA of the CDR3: TGTGCCAGCAGTCCCCGACAGGGGGTTGAAAAACTGTTTTTT. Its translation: CASSPRQGVEKLFF.

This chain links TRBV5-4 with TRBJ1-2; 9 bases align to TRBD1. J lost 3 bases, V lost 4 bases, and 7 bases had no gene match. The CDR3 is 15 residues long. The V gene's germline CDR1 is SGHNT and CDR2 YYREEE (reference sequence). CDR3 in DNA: TGTGCCAGCAGCGTCCCGGGACAGGGTCACTATGGCTACACCTTC. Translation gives CASSVPGQGHYGYTF.

CDR3 coding DNA: TGTGCCAGCAGTGCCAGCGGGGAAGCTTTCTTT. This codes for CASSASGEAFF. The chain has TRBV6-6 and TRBJ1-1; D uncertain. The V and J ends lost 5 bases and 8 bases respectively, with 9 bases between them. This CDR3 is 11 amino acids long. The germline CDR1 and CDR2 sequences are MNHNY and SVGAGI (reference sequence).

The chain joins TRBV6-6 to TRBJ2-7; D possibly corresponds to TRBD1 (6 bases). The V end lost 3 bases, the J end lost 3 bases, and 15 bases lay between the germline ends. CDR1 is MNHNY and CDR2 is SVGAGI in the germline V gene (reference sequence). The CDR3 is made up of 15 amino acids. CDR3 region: CASSYESRGLYEQYF. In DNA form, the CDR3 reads TGTGCCAGCAGTTATGAGTCCAGGGGCCTCTACGAGCAGTACTTC.

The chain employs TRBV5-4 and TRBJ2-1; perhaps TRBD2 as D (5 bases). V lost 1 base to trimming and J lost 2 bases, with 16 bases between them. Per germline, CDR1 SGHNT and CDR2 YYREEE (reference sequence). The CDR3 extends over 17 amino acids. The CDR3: CASSLLKIATTYNEQFF. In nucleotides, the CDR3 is TGTGCCAGCAGCTTGCTCAAGATAGCGACCACCTACAATGAGCAGTTCTTC.

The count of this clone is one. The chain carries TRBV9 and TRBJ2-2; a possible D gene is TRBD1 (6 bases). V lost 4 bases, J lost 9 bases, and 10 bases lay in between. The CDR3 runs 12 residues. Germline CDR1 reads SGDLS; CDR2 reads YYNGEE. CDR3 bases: TGTGCCAGCAGCCCAGGGGCCCGGGAGCTGTTTTTT. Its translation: CASSPGARELFF.

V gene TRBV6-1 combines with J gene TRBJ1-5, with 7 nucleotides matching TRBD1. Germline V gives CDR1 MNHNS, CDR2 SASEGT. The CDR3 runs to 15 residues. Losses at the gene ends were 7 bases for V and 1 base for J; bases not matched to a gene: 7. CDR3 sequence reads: CASIRDRVSNQPQHF. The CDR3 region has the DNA TGTGCCAGCATTCGAGACAGGGTGAGCAATCAGCCCCAGCATTTT.